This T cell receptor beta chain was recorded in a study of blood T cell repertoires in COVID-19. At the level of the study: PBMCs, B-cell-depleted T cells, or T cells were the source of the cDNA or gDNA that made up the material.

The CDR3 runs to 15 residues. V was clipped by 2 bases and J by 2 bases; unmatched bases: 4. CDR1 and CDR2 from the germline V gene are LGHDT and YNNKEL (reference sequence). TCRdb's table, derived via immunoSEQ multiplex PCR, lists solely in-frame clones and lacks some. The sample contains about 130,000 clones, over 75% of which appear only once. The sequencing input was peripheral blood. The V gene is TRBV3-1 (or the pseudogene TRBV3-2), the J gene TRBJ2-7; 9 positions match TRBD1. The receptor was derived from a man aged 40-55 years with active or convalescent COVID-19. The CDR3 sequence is CASSQLQGAPYEQYF. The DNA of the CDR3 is TGTGCCAGCAGCCAACTACAGGGGGCCCCCTACGAGCAGTACTTC.